The clone carrying this TCR beta chain was recorded once. V lost 3 bases to trimming and J lost 6 bases, with 9 bases between them. Germline CDR1 reads DFQATT; CDR2 reads SNEGSKA (reference sequence). This CDR3 is built from 12 residues. The assay was immunoSEQ multiplex PCR, and TCRdb's table has in-frame clones only and misses some. The sample holds fewer than 90,000 clones, approximately 80% seen once. This sample is part of a study of blood T cell repertoires in COVID-19. Study-wide context: Some COVID-19 samples were acute and others convalescent; all came from the United States, Italy and Spain.

V gene TRBV20-1 combines with J gene TRBJ2-4, with no clear D. The material sequenced was peripheral blood. The TCR originated in a human donor in a cohort sampled during active COVID-19. The CDR3 DNA reads TGCAGTGCTAGTCAGGCGATAAACATTCAGTACTTC. It translates to CSASQAINIQYF.